What follows are 2 T cell receptor beta chains derived from one specimen sequenced in a study of long-term antiretroviral therapy in people with HIV. Assay version v3.0 of immunoSEQ was used, and it was run at survey level. Here immunoSEQ multiplex PCR was the method, and the copy in TCRdb shows in-frame clones only, minus some. The data hold around 26,000 clones, with approximately 93% observed a single time. The sample was unsorted PBMCs, taken 7.6 years after starting antiretroviral therapy. The receptors here all came from a middle-aged woman with HIV.

The chain recombines TRBV27 with TRBJ1-2; weak D call: TRBD1 (6 bases). V shed 4 bases and J shed 7 bases, with 19 bases lying between them. The CDR3 is 15 amino acids. Germline V gene sequence: CDR1 MNHEY, CDR2 SMNVEV (reference sequence). CDR3 residues: CASSSLSLGAGGYTF. DNA for the CDR3: TGTGCCAGCAGTTCCCTTAGTTTGGGGGCTGGTGGCTACACCTTC.

This chain links TRBV7-9 with TRBJ2-7; weak D call: TRBD1 (5 bases). From germline, CDR1 is SEHNR and CDR2 FQNEAQ (reference sequence). Trimming removed 4 bases at V and 12 bases at J, with 13 bases between. This CDR3 comprises 11 residues. CDR3 bases: TGTGCCAGCAGCTCTCAGGGAATTACGTACTTC. Amino acids: CASSSQGITYF. Looking up the rest from reference TRBV7-9 and TRBJ2-7 gives the full variable domain: DTGVSQNPRHKITKRGQNVTFRCDPISEHNRLYWYRQTLGQGPEFLTYFQNEAQLEKSRLLSDRFSAERPKGSFSTLEIQRTEQGDSAMYLCASSSQGITYFGPGTRLTVT.